This record covers a single TCR beta chain. This entry belongs to a study of blood T cell repertoires in COVID-19. Looking at the study overall: Material from acute and convalescent COVID-19 was sourced from the United States, Italy and Spain. T cells, B-cell-depleted T cells, or PBMCs provided the cDNA or gDNA that served as material.

Per the original methods: Amplification of reference gene primers provided the estimated nucleated cell counts. The method was immunoSEQ multiplex PCR; TCRdb's version includes in-frame clones alone and lacks a portion of them. V, J and clone size are taken as reported in that table, and D and trimming were inferred from the DNA itself. The top ten hold approximately 6.1% of the sample, which has 120,000 to 150,000 clones, 75% to 90% seen once. The TCR was taken from an elderly man with acute or convalescent COVID-19. Sequencing was performed on peripheral blood.

In DNA form, the CDR3 reads TGTGCCAGCAGCCCCGGGACTAGCCGCGCAGATACGCAGTATTTT. Translated: CASSPGTSRADTQYF. This rearrangement joins TRBV5-4 to TRBJ2-3, with 9 nucleotides matching TRBD2. V dropped 4 bases and J dropped 4; count of bases not matched to a gene: 7. CDR1 and CDR2 from the germline V gene are SGHNT and YYREEE (reference sequence). The CDR3 contains 15 residues.